These T cell receptor beta chains were read from a single sample in a study of radiation and T cells in renal cell carcinoma. Sequencing was performed with immunoSEQ multiplex PCR; in TCRdb, only in-frame clones are kept and a portion is missing. Altogether around 170,000 clones are present, about 87% being singletons, with the ten largest covering over 9%. This sample comprised blood, obtained from a patient whose treatment included radiotherapy and nephrectomy. The source is a woman between 50 and 59 years old with renal cell carcinoma. CDR3s leave out the opening cysteine and the closing phenylalanine or tryptophan. Size tells how often a clone was seen (once, few, many) or the class of an expanded clone, and some rows leave it out.

>NA|TRBV9|15|TRBJ2-6
ASSRLPGGAGANVLT
>NA|TRBV11-3|13|TRBJ2-3
ASSLAGSYTDTQY
>NA|TRBV19|13|TRBJ2-1
ASSSSGGGYNEQF
>NA|TRBV6-5|13|TRBJ2-5
ASSPPGLGGETQY
>NA|TRBV11-2|14|TRBJ2-2
ASSPWTGVRSGELF
>NA|TRBV6-5|11|TRBJ2-5
ASSPGIKETQY
>NA|TRBV14|11|TRBJ2-3
ASSKLVLDTQY
>NA|TRBV5-1|13|TRBJ1-2
ASSRTGAQEGGYT
>NA|TRBV7-2|12|TRBJ1-2
ASSLAGGNYGYT
>NA|TRBV11-3|13|TRBJ2-5
ASSPGLAGDGTQY
>NA|TRBV19|14|TRBJ1-2
ASSINRDRAGYGYT
>once|TRBV6-5|13|TRBJ1-5
ASSPDRAWNQPQH
>NA|TRBV6-6|12|TRBJ1-3
ASRPETSGNTIY
>NA|TRBV6-1|9|TRBJ1-2
ASSEGYGYT
>NA|TRBV6-5|13|TRBJ1-1
ASSYGPFKNTEAF
>few|TRBV7-3|13|TRBJ2-2
ASSWTGGNTGELF
>NA|TRBV6-5|12|TRBJ1-6
ASSPLGGRSPLH
>NA|TRBV7-2|13|TRBJ2-7
ASSPGTSLTYEQY
>once|TRBV6-5|12|TRBJ1-5
ASSYGQHNQPQH
>NA|TRBV2|16|TRBJ1-1
ASSAIIGQGLVNTEAF
>NA|TRBV18|11|TRBJ2-5
ASSPGHKETQY
>NA|TRBV19|14|TRBJ1-5
ASATQGAEGNQPQH
>few|TRBV19|10|TRBJ1-3
ASSTAGNTIY
>once|TRBV25-1|12|TRBJ2-7
ASSEYKGSYEQY
>NA|TRBV13|11|TRBJ1-1
ASSFWSNPEAF
>NA|TRBV19|14|TRBJ1-5
ASSLIGIGSNQPQH
>NA|TRBV6-1|11|TRBJ1-2
ASSSGFSRGYT
>NA|TRBV7-9|11|TRBJ1-2
ASWAGTVYGYT
>NA|TRBV6-1|11|TRBJ2-7
ASSPGRSYEQY
>NA|TRBV4-2|14|TRBJ2-7
ASSQDRSGGQYEQY
>NA|TRBV1|15|TRBJ2-5
TSSQDPDRAIQETQY
>NA|TRBV4-2|13|TRBJ2-5
ASSQGSREIETQY
>NA|TRBV4-3|13|TRBJ1-1
ASSQDQGMNTEAF
>NA|TRBV14|12|TRBJ2-1
ASSQGLAGNEQF
>NA|TRBV4-2|14|TRBJ1-5
ASSQDLEAAYQPQH
>NA|TRBV12-5|12|TRBJ1-2
ASGLDLGLAGYT
>NA|TRBV10-2|12|TRBJ2-3
ASGLAGGADTQY
>once|TRBV5-1|13|TRBJ1-2
ASSLVTANDYGYT
>NA|TRBV27|13|TRBJ2-3
ASSFGWRSTDTQY
>NA|TRBV10-3|11|TRBJ1-1
AIRGRVDTEAF
>NA|TRBV14|13|TRBJ1-1
ASSQDLPPNTEAF
>NA|TRBV7-3|12|TRBJ2-5
ASSLTHASETQY
>NA|TRBV30|13|TRBJ1-5
AWSRGTGGVQPQH
>NA|TRBV7-8|13|TRBJ2-3
ASSQTSIRTDTQY
>NA|TRBV29-1|11|TRBJ1-2
SVEGRGNYGYT
>NA|TRBV28|13|TRBJ1-2
ASSSGGTVFYGYT
>once|TRBV5-1|15|TRBJ2-7
ASSLGLAGGLSYEQY
>NA|TRBV7-2|15|TRBJ1-4
ASSLGVRAAANEKLF
>NA|TRBV30|11|TRBJ1-1
AWTDGPNTEAF
>NA|TRBV6-5|13|TRBJ2-7
ASSPWKGVGNEQY
>once|TRBV5-1|10|TRBJ1-2
ASSPDRDGYT
>NA|TRBV5-1|14|TRBJ2-2
ASSPRDRGITGELF
>few|TRBV5-1|14|TRBJ2-7
ASSLDGSREVDEQY
>once|TRBV18|12|TRBJ1-2
ASSPLKGLYGYT
>NA|TRBV30|13|TRBJ1-1
AWTHRGTLNTEAF
>NA|TRBV2|11|TRBJ2-5
ASSERPGETQY
>NA|TRBV19|12|TRBJ1-3
ASNLQGSGNTIY
>NA|TRBV5-1|13|TRBJ2-5
ASSLGPTNRETQY
>once|TRBV7-8|14|TRBJ2-3
ASSLAPGGPRDTQY
>NA|TRBV5-1|9|TRBJ2-5
ASGGLETQY